Listed below are T cell receptor beta chains from one sample, sequenced in a study of T-cell reconstitution after alpha-beta-depleted transplantation in children. One entry per CDR3 protein, called by TCRdb with MiXCR from the PCR reads. The sample consists of about a million distinct CDR3 sequences, about 29% of them appearing once. The input for sequencing was PBMCs, mostly from graft donor cells, taken 360 days after TCRalphabeta/CD19-depleted stem cell transplant. These receptor sequences come from a boy younger than two who had a stem cell transplant for SCID, so the T cells may come from the graft donor. Each CDR3 is given with its conserved first and last residue. The D gene is left open where the match is weak. Rows give clone size only sometimes, using once, few, many, or a class for an expanded clone.

NA	TRBV5-1	TRBJ1-2	NA	CASRRNRDNYGYTF	TGCGCCAGCCGTAGAAACAGAGACAACTATGGCTACACCTTC
NA	TRBV12-3/TRBV12-4	TRBJ1-2	NA	CASSPAILYGYTF	TGTGCCAGCAGTCCTGCCATCCTCTATGGCTACACCTTC
few	TRBV4-1	TRBJ2-1	TRBD2	CASSRSGTSGGAMANEQFF	TGCGCCAGCAGCCGAAGTGGGACTAGCGGGGGGGCCATGGCCAATGAGCAGTTCTTC
few	TRBV20-1	TRBJ2-3	NA	CSASNTDTQYF	TGCAGTGCTAGTAACACAGATACGCAGTATTTT
NA	TRBV10-3	TRBJ2-5	NA	CAISVGETQYF	TGTGCCATCAGTGTGGGAGAGACCCAGTACTTC
NA	TRBV12-3/TRBV12-4	TRBJ2-3	NA	CASSLHRIRTDTQYF	TGTGCCAGCAGTTTACACAGGATCCGCACAGATACGCAGTATTTT
NA	TRBV7-8	TRBJ2-5	NA	CASSLGGVVGRQETQYF	TGTGCCAGCAGCTTAGGGGGGGTCGTGGGACGTCAAGAGACCCAGTACTTC
NA	TRBV12-3/TRBV12-4	TRBJ2-4	NA	CASNGGVKNIQYF	TGTGCCAGCAATGGCGGAGTTAAAAACATTCAGTACTTC
NA	TRBV5-5	TRBJ2-1	NA	CASSLGQNSKGYNEQFF	TGTGCCAGCAGCTTGGGTCAGAACTCCAAGGGCTACAATGAGCAGTTCTTC
few	TRBV4-1	TRBJ1-1	TRBD1	CASSQEGARGTVNTEAFF	TGCGCCAGCAGCCAGGAGGGAGCCAGGGGGACCGTGAACACTGAAGCTTTCTTT
NA	TRBV2	TRBJ2-5	TRBD1	CASGRDRAIETQYF	TGTGCCAGCGGCCGGGACAGGGCTATCGAGACCCAGTACTTC
NA	TRBV5-1	TRBJ1-2	NA	CASSGLGTYGYTF	TGCGCCAGCAGCGGGCTGGGGACCTATGGCTACACCTTC
NA	TRBV12-3/TRBV12-4	TRBJ2-5	NA	CASKLGGPETQYF	TGTGCCAGCAAGTTAGGGGGGCCGGAGACCCAGTACTTC
NA	TRBV15	TRBJ1-4	NA	CATSRPARGGATEKLFF	TGTGCCACCAGCAGACCTGCAAGGGGGGGCGCGACTGAAAAACTGTTTTTT
NA	TRBV5-6	TRBJ2-7	NA	CASSLEVRPGFPYEQYF	TGTGCCAGCAGCTTGGAGGTCCGCCCAGGGTTTCCCTACGAGCAGTACTTC
NA	TRBV4-2	TRBJ2-1	NA	CASSQVVQNEQFF	TGTGCCAGCAGCCAAGTAGTACAGAATGAGCAGTTCTTC
NA	TRBV11-2	TRBJ2-3	TRBD2	CASSIRGGATDTQYF	TGTGCCAGCAGCATCCGCGGGGGGGCCACAGATACGCAGTATTTT
few	TRBV18	TRBJ2-7	NA	CASSAGAGTTGYEQYF	TGTGCCAGCTCCGCCGGCGCAGGCACGACCGGTTACGAGCAGTACTTC
NA	TRBV12-3/TRBV12-4	TRBJ2-2	TRBD1	CASTLGTGKTGELFF	TGTGCCAGCACCCTCGGGACAGGGAAGACCGGGGAGCTGTTTTTT
NA	TRBV29-1	TRBJ2-7	TRBD1	CSALRGDRAATTEQYF	TGCAGCGCCCTCCGTGGGGACAGGGCAGCCACTACGGAGCAGTACTTC
NA	TRBV12-3/TRBV12-4	TRBJ1-2	TRBD1	CASSFETGIRYGYTF	TGTGCCAGCAGTTTTGAGACAGGGATTAGGTATGGCTACACCTTC
few	TRBV27	TRBJ2-2	TRBD2	CASSLSPDPGLAGIGELFF	TGTGCCAGCAGTTTATCGCCAGACCCGGGACTAGCGGGGATCGGGGAGCTGTTTTTT
NA	TRBV12-5	TRBJ2-7	TRBD1	CASGLPWTGGSYEQYF	TGTGCTAGTGGTTTGCCGTGGACAGGGGGCTCCTACGAGCAGTACTTC
few	TRBV9	TRBJ2-5	NA	CASSVDTGGETQYF	TGTGCCAGCAGCGTAGATACGGGCGGCGAGACCCAGTACTTC
NA	TRBV20-1	TRBJ1-1	NA	CSPQMNTEAFF	TGCAGTCCCCAAATGAACACTGAAGCTTTCTTT
few	TRBV4-1	TRBJ1-5	TRBD1	CASSQPRTGGGNQPQHF	TGCGCCAGCAGCCAACCCCGGACAGGGGGTGGCAATCAGCCCCAGCATTTT
few	TRBV5-5	TRBJ2-2	TRBD2	CASSLLAANTGELFF	TGTGCCAGCAGCTTACTAGCGGCGAACACCGGGGAGCTGTTTTTT
few	TRBV4-1	TRBJ2-1	NA	CASRSRFSGWDEQFF	TGCGCCAGCAGATCTCGGTTCAGCGGGTGGGATGAGCAGTTCTTC
few	TRBV4-1	TRBJ1-1	NA	CASSRPAQGNTEAFF	TGCGCCAGCAGCCGCCCCGCTCAGGGTAACACTGAAGCTTTCTTT
NA	TRBV29-1	TRBJ2-2	NA	CSGTRNTGELFF	TGCAGCGGAACCAGGAACACCGGGGAGCTGTTTTTT
NA	TRBV12-3/TRBV12-4	TRBJ2-1	TRBD2	CASSLGLAGGRVRKFF	TGTGCCAGCAGTTTAGGACTAGCGGGGGGGCGTGTGAGAAAGTTCTTC
NA	TRBV12-3/TRBV12-4	TRBJ2-2	NA	CASSLQGRNTGELFF	TGTGCCAGCAGCCTCCAGGGGAGGAACACCGGGGAGCTGTTTTTT
few	TRBV7-2	TRBJ2-3	NA	CASSPRTARTSTDTQYF	TGTGCCAGCAGTCCGCGGACAGCCCGCACGAGCACAGATACGCAGTATTTT
NA	TRBV19	TRBJ2-3	NA	CASSIGATSTDTQYF	TGTGCCAGTAGTATAGGGGCAACTAGCACAGATACGCAGTATTTT
NA	TRBV7-2	TRBJ2-3	NA	CGSSLLFVAGADTQYF	TGTGGCAGCAGCTTACTCTTTGTAGCCGGCGCAGATACGCAGTATTTT
NA	TRBV5-1	TRBJ2-2	NA	CASSFLEGITGELFF	TGCGCCAGCAGCTTTTTGGAGGGGATCACCGGGGAGCTGTTTTTT
few	TRBV10-3	TRBJ2-1	NA	CAISGRVKTGNEQFF	TGTGCCATCAGTGGCCGGGTTAAGACGGGCAATGAGCAGTTCTTC
many	TRBV5-6	TRBJ1-6	NA	CASSLGAANSPLHF	TGTGCCAGCAGCTTGGGCGCGGCCAATTCACCCCTCCACTTT
few	TRBV6-5	TRBJ2-1	TRBD2	CASSYSKTSGGVYEQFF	TGTGCCAGCAGTTACTCCAAGACTAGCGGGGGGGTTTATGAGCAGTTCTTC
few	TRBV9	TRBJ2-2	NA	CASSVRLLANTGELFF	TGTGCCAGCAGCGTCAGGCTCCTGGCGAACACCGGGGAGCTGTTTTTT
NA	TRBV12-3/TRBV12-4	TRBJ1-2	NA	CASSLGAHYGYTF	TGTGCCAGCAGTTTAGGGGCCCACTATGGCTACACCTTC
NA	TRBV9	TRBJ2-1	NA	CASSANNEQFF	TGTGCCAGCAGCGCGAACAATGAGCAGTTCTTC
NA	TRBV12-3/TRBV12-4	TRBJ1-5	NA	CASNRRGSPQHF	TGTGCCAGCAACCGACGTGGGTCGCCCCAGCATTTT
NA	TRBV15	TRBJ2-1	TRBD2	CATSRARLLAGGEEQQFF	TGTGCCACCAGCAGAGCCCGTTTGTTAGCGGGGGGAGAGGAGCAGCAGTTCTTC
NA	TRBV27	TRBJ1-5	NA	CASRPLGGKNQPQHF	TGTGCCAGTCGCCCCCTTGGGGGAAAGAATCAGCCCCAGCATTTT
few	TRBV5-1	TRBJ1-3	NA	CASSLADSSGNTIYF	TGCGCCAGCAGCTTGGCGGACAGCTCTGGAAACACCATATATTTT
NA	TRBV9	TRBJ1-2	NA	CASSRPNGRGGYTF	TGTGCCAGCAGCCGCCCTAACGGGAGAGGGGGCTACACCTTC
few	TRBV4-3	TRBJ1-5	NA	CASSQDPTDQPQHF	TGCGCCAGCAGCCAAGATCCGACCGACCAGCCCCAGCATTTT
few	TRBV10-3	TRBJ2-7	NA	CAISETGSRYEQYF	TGTGCCATCAGTGAGACAGGGTCCCGGTACGAGCAGTACTTC
NA	TRBV20-1	TRBJ1-2	TRBD1	CSARDLLFWLRDRASYGYTF	TGCAGTGCTAGAGATCTGTTATTTTGGTTGAGGGACAGGGCTAGCTATGGCTACACCTTC
NA	TRBV5-6	TRBJ1-6	NA	CASSLGGPLGHSPLHF	TGTGCCAGCAGCTTGGGAGGGCCATTGGGCCATTCACCCCTCCACTTT
NA	TRBV10-3	TRBJ2-2	NA	CAIKVRASPNTGELFF	TGTGCCATCAAGGTCCGAGCCAGCCCGAACACCGGGGAGCTGTTTTTT
NA	TRBV29-1	TRBJ1-2	NA	CSVADGYGYTF	TGCAGCGTTGCGGACGGCTATGGCTACACCTTC
few	TRBV4-1	TRBJ2-4	NA	CASSQDGRTTLAKNIQYF	TGCGCCAGCAGCCAAGATGGACGGACTACACTAGCCAAAAACATTCAGTACTTC